The 21 T cell receptor beta chains given below trace back to one sample, sequenced in a study of blood T cell repertoires in COVID-19. Repertoires were generated with immunoSEQ multiplex PCR, while TCRdb's copy carries only in-frame clones and drops some. The repertoire holds approximately 110,000 clones, with roughly 72% as singletons. The sequenced sample consisted of peripheral blood. The receptors originated from a man older than 75 with acute or convalescent COVID-19.

V gene TRBV7-3 combines with J gene TRBJ2-6; 13 bases fit TRBD2. The CDR3 length is 18 residues. V gave up 5 bases and J gave up 2 bases; unmatched junction bases: 6. In germline, CDR1 is SGHTA, CDR2 FQGTGA. The DNA of the CDR3 is TGTGCCAGCAGCAGGCCGGGACTAGCGGGAACTGGGGCCAACGTCCTGACTTTC. Translation: CASSRPGLAGTGANVLTF.

This sequence joins TRBV19 and TRBJ2-7; 9 positions agree with TRBD2. Germline V gives CDR1 LNHDA, CDR2 SQIVND (reference sequence). This CDR3 is 14 amino acids long. After removal of 6 bases from V and 2 bases from J, the junction contained 5 bases not matched to a gene. The CDR3 bases are TGTGCCAGTAGCCCGGGACTAGCAACCTACGAGCAGTACTTC. Protein product: CASSPGLATYEQYF.

The V gene is TRBV25-1, the J gene TRBJ1-2; TRBD1 is a possible D gene (6 bases). CDR3 length: 12 residues. The germline V and J ends were trimmed by 9 bases and 2 bases, with 10 bases remaining between them. Germline-derived CDR1 and CDR2 are MGHDK and SYGVNS. The CDR3 spells CASQTGNYGYTF. CDR3 bases: TGTGCCAGTCAAACAGGGAACTATGGCTACACCTTC.

The chain is built from TRBV19 and TRBJ1-5; maybe TRBD1 (6 bases). The germline CDR1 and CDR2 sequences are LNHDA and SQIVND (reference sequence). V was trimmed by 6 bases and J by 4 bases, leaving 13 bases between them. The CDR3 runs 14 residues. CDR3 sequence reads: CASRTAQGNQPQHF. In DNA form, the CDR3 reads TGTGCCAGTAGAACCGCGCAGGGGAATCAGCCCCAGCATTTT.

This clone has just one count. The chain couples TRBV28 to TRBJ2-7, with TRBD2 matching over 7 bases. The junction had 12 bases not matched to a gene; V was cut back by 6 bases and J by 4 bases. The germline V gene has CDR1 MDHEN and CDR2 SYDVKM. This CDR3 has 15 residues. CDR3 coding DNA: TGTGCCAGCAGAGAGGCCGCCGGACTAGAGTACGAGCAGTACTTC. It yields the protein CASREAAGLEYEQYF.

The J gene is TRBJ2-1, the V gene TRBV12-5, with 7 bases lining up with TRBD2. The CDR3 is made up of 15 amino acids. V trimming: 3 bases; J trimming: 9 bases; junction bases outside the gene matches: 11. CDR1 and CDR2 (germline): LGHNT, FRNRAP. CDR3 coding DNA: TGTGCTAGTGGTTTAGGGACTAATGGGGCGGGTGAGCAGTTCTTC. This encodes CASGLGTNGAGEQFF. The full variable domain, its missing parts supplied by reference TRBV12-5 and TRBJ2-1, is DARVTQTPRHKVTEMGQEVTMRCQPILGHNTVFWYRQTMMQGLELLAYFRNRAPLDDSGMPKDRFSAEMPDATLATLKIQPSEPRDSAVYFCASGLGTNGAGEQFFGPGTRLTVL.

This clone showed up just a few times. In nucleotides, the CDR3 is TGTGCCAGCAGTCTTCAACCAGGTTACACCGGGGAGCTGTTTTTT. It yields the protein CASSLQPGYTGELFF. The V call is TRBV6-6, the J call TRBJ2-2; unclear D gene. V dropped 5 bases and J dropped 3 bases, with 13 bases sitting between them. The length of the CDR3 is 15 residues. Germline CDR1 MNHNY, CDR2 SVGAGI (reference sequence).

This clone turned up a few times. The chain joins TRBV6-5 to TRBJ2-7; perhaps TRBD1 as D (5 bases). The CDR3 runs 13 residues. Germline CDR1 is MNHEY and CDR2 is SVGAGI. V was pared by 2 bases and J by 4 bases, with 9 bases between. The CDR3 DNA follows: TGTGCCAGCAGTTACGTAGGGGATTACGAGCAGTACTTC. This gives the protein CASSYVGDYEQYF.

V and J are TRBV9 and TRBJ2-3; maybe TRBD2 (5 bases). The V end lost 0 bases, the J end lost 7 bases, and 15 bases lay between the germline ends. The CDR3 totals 15 residues. Germline assignment: CDR1 SGDLS and CDR2 YYNGEE. The chain's CDR3 is CASSVGEFGLHTQYF. The CDR3 nucleotides are TGTGCCAGCAGCGTAGGGGAGTTCGGGCTCCATACGCAGTATTTT. Full variable domain (outside the CDR3, taken from reference TRBV9 and TRBJ2-3): DSGVTQTPKHLITATGQRVTLRCSPRSGDLSVYWYQQSLDQGLQFLIQYYNGEERAKGNILERFSAQQFPDLHSELNLSSLELGDSALYFCASSVGEFGLHTQYFGPGTRLTVL.

The chain has TRBV11-3 and TRBJ2-5; a possible D gene is TRBD2 (5 bases). The ends were cut back, 5 bases at V and 2 bases at J, with 12 bases in the middle. This CDR3 comprises 14 residues. Germline loops: CDR1 SGHNT, CDR2 YENEEA. The CDR3 region has the DNA TGTGCCAGCAGCACTTCCGCGGGTCAAGAGACCCAGTACTTC. This codes for CASSTSAGQETQYF.

This clone has more than one count but fewer than ten. The J gene is TRBJ1-2, the V gene TRBV19; possible D gene TRBD1, 6 bases. The CDR3 covers 13 residues. With 5 bases removed from V and 3 bases from J, the gap between germline ends came to 10 bases. Germline V CDR1 and CDR2: LNHDA, SQIVND (reference sequence). CDR3 protein: CASSPGTHYGYTF. Written as DNA, the CDR3 is TGTGCCAGTAGTCCCGGGACACACTATGGCTACACCTTC.

This clone was detected a few times. The J gene is TRBJ2-7, the V gene TRBV2; D perhaps matches TRBD1 (7 bases). Germline V gene sequence: CDR1 SNHLY, CDR2 FYNNEI. This CDR3 is 13 amino acids long. The V gene lost 6 bases and the J gene lost 2 bases, with 11 bases spanning the gap. CDR3 region: CASSAGGPYEQYF. CDR3 in DNA: TGTGCCAGCAGCGCAGGGGGGCCCTACGAGCAGTACTTC.

This clone was counted a few times. This chain links TRBV10-3 with TRBJ1-5; D possibly corresponds to TRBD1 (5 bases). Looked up from germline, CDR1 is ENHRY and CDR2 is SYGVKD. The CDR3 is made up of 14 amino acids. V lost 8 bases to trimming and J lost 3 bases, with 14 bases between them. The DNA of the CDR3 is TGTGCCATCTCGATCGGGGGGAACAATCAGCCCCAGCATTTT. Amino acids: CAISIGGNNQPQHF.

V gene TRBV4-1 combines with J gene TRBJ2-5; weak D call: TRBD1 (6 bases). Germline assignment: CDR1 MGHRA and CDR2 YSYEKL. This CDR3 is built from 14 residues. V lost 4 bases and J 5 bases, leaving 14 bases between the germline ends. CDR3 nucleotides: TGCGCCAGCAGCCCAAGGGGGATTCGGGAGACCCAGTACTTC. Translation: CASSPRGIRETQYF.

The CDR3 reads CASQRTSRQGNEQYF. CDR3 DNA sequence: TGTGCCAGCCAACGGACTTCCCGACAGGGGAACGAGCAGTACTTC. This chain uses TRBV2 with TRBJ2-7; TRBD1 matches 8 bases. The germline V gene encodes CDR1 SNHLY and CDR2 FYNNEI. The CDR3 runs 15 residues. Trimming removed 8 bases from V and 5 bases from J; junction bases left unmatched: 14.

This clone was recorded only once. The V gene is TRBV7-2, the J gene TRBJ2-3; 9 nucleotides agree with TRBD2. Trimming removed 5 bases from V and 3 bases from J; junction bases left unmatched: 9. This CDR3 is 16 amino acids long. Germline V gene data show CDR1 as SGHTA and CDR2 as FQGNSA. This chain's CDR3 is CASSQTGTSWTDTQYF. CDR3 DNA: TGTGCCAGCAGCCAAACCGGGACTAGCTGGACAGATACGCAGTATTTT. The whole variable domain, remainder taken from reference TRBV7-2 and TRBJ2-3, is GAGVSQSPSNKVTEKGKDVELRCDPISGHTALYWYRQSLGQGLEFLIYFQGNSAPDKSGLPSDRFSAERTGGSVSTLTIQRTQQEDSAVYLCASSQTGTSWTDTQYFGPGTRLTVL.

The table lists this clone with a few counts. The chain is built from TRBV11-3 and TRBJ2-3, with 10 positions matching TRBD2. CDR3 length: 16 residues. Germline V gives CDR1 SGHNT, CDR2 YENEEA. Trimming took 4 bases from V and 6 from J; bases not matched to a gene: 10. The DNA of the CDR3 is TGTGCCAGCAGCTCGACTAGCGGGCCAGGAGCCGATACGCAGTATTTT. Amino acids: CASSSTSGPGADTQYF. Combining the CDR3 with reference TRBV11-3 and TRBJ2-3 gives the whole variable domain EAGVVQSPRYKIIEKKQPVAFWCNPISGHNTLYWYLQNLGQGPELLIRYENEEAVDDSQLPKDRFSAERLKGVDSTLKIQPAELGDSAVYLCASSSTSGPGADTQYFGPGTRLTVL.

This rearrangement joins TRBV2 to TRBJ1-5, with a tentative D call TRBD1 (6 bases). Germline V gives CDR1 SNHLY, CDR2 FYNNEI. The V end was cut by 6 bases, the J end by 2 bases, with 14 bases between. The CDR3 runs 15 residues. CDR3 in amino acids: CASRRGTVGNQPQHF. Here the CDR3 DNA reads TGTGCCAGCAGGAGGGGGACGGTGGGCAATCAGCCCCAGCATTTT.

The chain combines TRBV5-1 with TRBJ2-2; TRBD2 is a possible D gene (6 bases). The CDR3 runs to 15 residues. CDR1 SGHRS and CDR2 YFSETQ come from the germline V gene. Between the trimmed V and J ends, which lost 1 base and 1 base, there was a span of 8 bases. Here the CDR3 DNA reads TGCGCCAGCAGCTTGCGCGGGATGAACACCGGGGAGCTGTTTTTT. It codes for CASSLRGMNTGELFF.

The V call is TRBV5-1, the J call TRBJ1-2; TRBD1 aligns across 8 bases. The germline V gene encodes CDR1 SGHRS and CDR2 YFSETQ. The CDR3 totals 13 residues. V lost 3 bases, J lost 6 bases, and 4 bases stayed unmatched. The CDR3 protein is CASSSTGVNGYTF. CDR3 sequence (DNA): TGCGCCAGCAGCTCGACAGGGGTGAATGGCTACACCTTC.

The CDR3 region has the DNA TGTGCCAGCAGTTTAACAACCGGGACAGGGGGTTATGAGCAGTTCTTC. As protein: CASSLTTGTGGYEQFF. This rearrangement joins TRBV6-5 to TRBJ2-1; TRBD1 aligns across 11 bases. Losses at the gene ends were 4 bases for V and 8 bases for J; bases not matched to a gene: 10. Germline CDR1 reads MNHEY; CDR2 reads SVGAGI. The CDR3 sequence is 16 residues long.